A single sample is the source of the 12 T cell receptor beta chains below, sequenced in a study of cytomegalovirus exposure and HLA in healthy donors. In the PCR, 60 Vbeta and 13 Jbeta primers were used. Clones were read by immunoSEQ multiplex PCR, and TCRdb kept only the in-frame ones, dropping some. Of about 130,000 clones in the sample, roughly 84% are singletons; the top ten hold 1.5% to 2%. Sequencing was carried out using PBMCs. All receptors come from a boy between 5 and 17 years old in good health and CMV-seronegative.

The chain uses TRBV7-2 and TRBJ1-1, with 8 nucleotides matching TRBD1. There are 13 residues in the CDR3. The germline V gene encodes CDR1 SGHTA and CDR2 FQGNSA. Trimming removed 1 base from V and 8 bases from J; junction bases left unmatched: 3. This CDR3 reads CASSLGTGTEAFF. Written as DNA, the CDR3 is TGTGCCAGCAGCTTAGGGACAGGGACGGAAGCTTTCTTT.

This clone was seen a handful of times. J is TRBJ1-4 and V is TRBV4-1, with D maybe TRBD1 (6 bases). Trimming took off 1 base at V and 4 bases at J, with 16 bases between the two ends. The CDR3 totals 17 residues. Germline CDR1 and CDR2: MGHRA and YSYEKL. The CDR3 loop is CASSQVERGLSNEKLFF. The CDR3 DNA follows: TGCGCCAGCAGCCAAGTAGAAAGGGGGTTGAGTAATGAAAAACTGTTTTTT.

CDR3 nucleotide sequence: TGCGCCAGCAGCTTAAGAGACAGGGATCGGGAGCAGTACTTC. Protein product: CASSLRDRDREQYF. The V and J genes are TRBV5-1 and TRBJ2-7, with 7 bases lining up with TRBD1. Germline V gives CDR1 SGHRS, CDR2 YFSETQ. V lost 2 bases to trimming and J lost 7 bases; unmatched junction nucleotides: 9. This CDR3 comprises 14 residues.

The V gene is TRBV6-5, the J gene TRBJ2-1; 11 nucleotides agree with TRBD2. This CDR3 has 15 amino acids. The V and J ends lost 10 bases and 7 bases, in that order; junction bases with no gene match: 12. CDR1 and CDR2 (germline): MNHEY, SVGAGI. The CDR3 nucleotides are TGTGCCACTTCCCGAACTAGCGGGGGTGTGAATGAGCAGTTCTTC. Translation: CATSRTSGGVNEQFF.

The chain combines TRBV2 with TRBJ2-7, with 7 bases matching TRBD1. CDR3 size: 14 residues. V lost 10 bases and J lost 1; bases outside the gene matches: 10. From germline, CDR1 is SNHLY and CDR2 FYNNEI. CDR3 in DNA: TGTGCCACCTCCAGACAGGGTTCGTCCTACGAGCAGTACTTC. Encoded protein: CATSRQGSSYEQYF. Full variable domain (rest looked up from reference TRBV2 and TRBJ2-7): EPEVTQTPSHQVTQMGQEVILRCVPISNHLYFYWYRQILGQKVEFLVSFYNNEISEKSEIFDDQFSVERPDGSNFTLKIRSTKLEDSAMYFCATSRQGSSYEQYFGPGTRLTVT.

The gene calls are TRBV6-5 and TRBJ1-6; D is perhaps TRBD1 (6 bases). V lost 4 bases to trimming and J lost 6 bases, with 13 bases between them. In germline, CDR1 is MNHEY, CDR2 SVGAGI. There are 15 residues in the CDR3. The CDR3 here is CASSLDSGANSPLHF. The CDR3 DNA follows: TGTGCCAGCAGTTTGGATTCAGGGGCTAATTCACCCCTCCACTTT.

This CDR3 reads CASSQLAGGGEQFF. DNA for the CDR3: TGTGCCAGCAGCCAACTAGCGGGAGGCGGAGAGCAGTTCTTC. The chain combines TRBV6-5 with TRBJ2-1; TRBD2 matches at 12 bases. V was clipped by 6 bases and J by 10 bases; unmatched bases: 7. Germline-derived CDR1 and CDR2 are MNHEY and SVGAGI. This CDR3 is 14 amino acids long.

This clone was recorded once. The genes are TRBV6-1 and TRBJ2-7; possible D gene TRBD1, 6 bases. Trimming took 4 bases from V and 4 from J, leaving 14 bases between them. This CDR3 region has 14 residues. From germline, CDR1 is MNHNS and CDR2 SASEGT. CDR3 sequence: CASSASGTPYEQYF. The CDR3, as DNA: TGTGCCAGCAGTGCATCCGGGACACCGTACGAGCAGTACTTC.

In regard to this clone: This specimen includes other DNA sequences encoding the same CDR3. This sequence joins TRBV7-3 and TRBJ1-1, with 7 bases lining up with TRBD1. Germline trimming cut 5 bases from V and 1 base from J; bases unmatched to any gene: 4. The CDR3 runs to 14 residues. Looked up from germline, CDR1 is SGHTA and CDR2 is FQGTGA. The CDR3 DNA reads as TGTGCCAGCAGCCCAACAGGGGCGAACACTGAAGCTTTCTTT. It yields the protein CASSPTGANTEAFF. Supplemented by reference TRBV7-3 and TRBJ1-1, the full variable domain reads GAGVSQTPSNKVTEKGKYVELRCDPISGHTALYWYRQSLGQGPEFLIYFQGTGAADDSGLPNDRFFAVRPEGSVSTLKIQRTERGDSAVYLCASSPTGANTEAFFGQGTRLTVV.

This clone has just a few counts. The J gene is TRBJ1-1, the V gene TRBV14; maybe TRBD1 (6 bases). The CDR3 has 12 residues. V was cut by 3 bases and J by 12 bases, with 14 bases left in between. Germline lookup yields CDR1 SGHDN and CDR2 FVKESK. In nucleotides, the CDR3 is TGTGCCAGCAGCCATCTACAGGGTGGAACTTTCTTT. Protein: CASSHLQGGTFF. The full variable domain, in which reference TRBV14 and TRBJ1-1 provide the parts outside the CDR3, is EAGVTQFPSHSVIEKGQTVTLRCDPISGHDNLYWYRRVMGKEIKFLLHFVKESKQDESGMPNNRFLAERTGGTYSTLKVQPAELEDSGVYFCASSHLQGGTFFGQGTRLTVV.

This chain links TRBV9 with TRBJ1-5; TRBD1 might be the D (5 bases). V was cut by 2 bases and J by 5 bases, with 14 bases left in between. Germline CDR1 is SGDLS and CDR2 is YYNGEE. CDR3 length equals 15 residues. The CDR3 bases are TGTGCCAGCAGCGTGGCAGGGTCAATGGATCAGCCCCAGCATTTT. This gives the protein CASSVAGSMDQPQHF.

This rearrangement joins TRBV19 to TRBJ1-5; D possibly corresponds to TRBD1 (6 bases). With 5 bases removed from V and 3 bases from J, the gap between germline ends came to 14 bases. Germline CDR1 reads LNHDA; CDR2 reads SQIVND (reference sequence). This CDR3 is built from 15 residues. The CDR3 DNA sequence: TGTGCCAGTAGTCCACGGGACAAGCCCAATCAGCCCCAGCATTTT. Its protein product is CASSPRDKPNQPQHF.